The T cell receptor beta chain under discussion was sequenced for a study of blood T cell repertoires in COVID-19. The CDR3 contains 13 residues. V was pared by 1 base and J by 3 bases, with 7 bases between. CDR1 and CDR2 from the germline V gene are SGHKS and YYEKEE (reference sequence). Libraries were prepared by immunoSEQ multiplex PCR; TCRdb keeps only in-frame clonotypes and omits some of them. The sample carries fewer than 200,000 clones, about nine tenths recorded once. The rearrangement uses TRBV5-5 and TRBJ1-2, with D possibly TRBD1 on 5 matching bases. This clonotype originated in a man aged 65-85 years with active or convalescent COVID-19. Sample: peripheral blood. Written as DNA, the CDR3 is TGTGCCAGCAGCTTGAGGGGTCACTATGGCTACACCTTC. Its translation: CASSLRGHYGYTF.